The following is a T cell receptor (beta chain) sequence with its context. This clone's antigen is unknown. There are no base qualities to consult, and no much larger clone falls within one base. These data belong to a study of cytomegalovirus exposure and HLA in healthy donors (dated by TCRdb to about 2017). Context from the whole study: An earlier analysis of roughly 570 of the donors reported 276 Gb of sequence data and about 120 million unique TCR beta sequences obtained from about 179 million T cells. An early release that covered some 640 HLA-typed donors contained approximately 300 gigabases of sequencing data and some 87 million unique TCR sequences. The genetic ancestry cluster associated with self-reported Caucasian donors included 81% of the approximately 430 genotyped donors. The study was designed to test whether signatures of past pathogen exposure could be identified by cataloging public T cell receptors. The T cell repertoires of some 700 subjects were profiled by immunosequencing and related to cytomegalovirus serostatus. Along with the approximately 700-subject first cohort, a separate validation cohort of approximately 110 different subjects was used. High-throughput TCR immunosequencing, statistical association of individual TCRs with disease status, and machine learning were combined to predict cytomegalovirus infection status. To study patterns of TCR occurrence, a later analysis re-analyzed previously published TCR beta repertoires from several hundred donors and added high-resolution HLA genotyping. The later analysis used no new phenotypic data to find candidate immune exposures, relying instead on TCR beta sequences and their occurrence across donors. An earlier analysis of 587 of the donors used high-throughput TCR beta sequencing to judge whether each TCR beta V gene segment behaved as functional or pseudogenic. Donor age, sex, ethnicity and CMV serostatus were compiled alongside the repertoire data. A later genetic analysis used genome-wide SNP genotypes for about 55% of the 666 donors, treating that subset as a discovery cohort. Every discovery cohort repertoire had been produced on one sequencing platform. HLA typing included class I and class II loci at four-digit resolution. The number of typed donors differed by locus: 629-630 for A, B, C, DRB1 and DQB1; 500 to 550 for DQA1; some 590 for DPA1; and roughly 490 for DPB1. About five DR-DQ haplotypes were treated as single units for association and clustering because of strong linkage in the cohort. Among about 370 genotyped donors of the cohort, an average of around 250,000 unique TCR beta nucleotide sequences was sequenced per donor, of which about 20% were non-productive. Overall study outcomes, separate from this receptor: A group of highly shared sequence variants was considered likely to be a technical artifact of the sequencing pipeline. In a later analysis, HLA-associated TCR beta chains showed more clonal expansion and lower generation probabilities than non-associated chains that were equally common. In a later genetic analysis, fewer N-insertions in productive TCRs were reported among donors in an Asian-associated ancestry cluster than the roughly 700-donor mean. In vitro tests confirmed that a few of the cytomegalovirus-associated TCR beta chains recognize cytomegalovirus antigens. In a later analysis, the rate of TCR association differed among HLA loci, with DRB1 alleles having the most associated TCRs and HLA-C alleles having the fewest. The only immune exposure information available for the cohort was CMV serostatus. In an earlier analysis of under 600 of the donors, most TCR beta V segments were observed in productive rearrangements about 90% or about 30% of the time, broadly matching IMGT annotations. Seventeen rarely observed V segments, including chromosome 9 orphons, were excluded from the earlier analysis of some 590 of the donors because counts were too low. Because some donors lacked HLA typing at each locus, the association tests relied only on the typed subset. Specific HLA alleles were associated with 16,951 TCR beta sequences at a false discovery rate of 0.05 in a later analysis. Assigning TCR associations to individual alleles was difficult when HLA alleles, especially DR and DQ, strongly co-occurred. Only TCR beta chains were sequenced in this cohort, and the absence of alpha or paired-chain data limited detectable features. Several of the top co-occurrence clusters appeared to be linked to parvovirus B19, influenza, CMV and Epstein-Barr virus, according to a later analysis. Correlated functional status among segregating V segments might reflect linkage disequilibrium, but an unknown experimental factor could not be ruled out. In both the original and validation cohorts, the classifier was reported to diagnose cytomegalovirus status with high specificity and sensitivity. According to a later analysis, most CMV-associated TCR beta chains appeared to be HLA-restricted, and the HLA associations seemed to be driven largely by CMV exposure. In the study, approximately 150 TCR beta chains were listed as associated with cytomegalovirus. In a later genetic analysis, a missense DCLRE1C variant was associated with V-gene and J-gene trimming of TCR beta chains, and the association was replicated in an independent cohort. A further reported finding was that TCR beta sequences accurately predicted the HLA-A and HLA-B alleles for most subjects in the first cohort. Roughly uniform sequencing depth across donors was assumed in presence/absence analyses, although this assumption may not hold. The 87-base-pair reads could not distinguish some IMGT-functional V segments, including TRBV6-2 and TRBV6-3, so those segments were excluded. Most TCR sequences were observed very rarely across donors, whereas some public TCRs were present in many individuals. The authors suggested that the approach could potentially be generalized to other disease states and immunological phenotypes.

The cysteine opens and the phenylalanine closes a CDR3 of 14 amino acids. The only DNA kept is the CDR3, 42 bases in frame from the first base. As encoded in the germline V gene, CDR1 is MDHEN while CDR2 is SYDVKM. V is pared back by 4 bases and J by 2 bases, with 9 bases lying between the germline termini. Library preparation was by the immunoSEQ multiplex PCR assay. For the multiplex PCR, a mixture combining 60 forward primers for TCR Vbeta segments and 13 reverse primers for TCR Jbeta segments was used. Amplification of the CDR3 region of rearranged TCR beta genes was performed with a multiplex PCR assay on genomic DNA. The amplified TCR beta libraries were sequenced on the Illumina HiSeq System as 87-base-pair reads. Turning to the authors' computational methods: Across the 670 or so repertoires, a later analysis counted 60 million to 90 million unique TCR beta chains, 9.5 million to 13 million of which were shared by at least two donors. Raw reads were error-corrected and collapsed into unique sequences by a nearest-neighbor algorithm in which closely related sequences were merged to remove PCR and sequencing errors. To assign V, D and J gene segments, CDR3 sequences were aligned to IMGT reference sequences. For a sequence to be retained, a match of at least six nucleotides was required to both a V gene segment and a J gene segment. A rearrangement was called productive if the CDR3 had no stop codons and remained in frame with V and J, and every other rearrangement was called non-productive. Following IMGT convention, CDR3 was defined as the stretch from the second conserved V-encoded cysteine to the conserved J-encoded phenylalanine. In an earlier analysis of more than 550 of the donors, sequences lacking an unambiguous match to a single V gene segment were excluded. An earlier analysis of some 610 of the donors called V segments functional above 56.7% productive rearrangements and segregating when the between-donor standard deviation exceeded 5%. To diagnose cytomegalovirus status from the catalog of TCR beta chain sequences, a statistical classification framework was built. V and J gene assignment, in a later analysis, came from comparing TCR nucleotide sequences with IMGT/GENE-DB human TR gene sequences. The TCRdist pipeline was used in a later analysis to assign CDR3 sequences and most-parsimonious VDJ recombination scenarios. In a later analysis, each TCR beta chain was defined by its CDR3 amino acid sequence together with its V-gene family, and reads lacking a unique V-gene family were excluded. A later analysis removed 500 to 650 highly shared, low-generation-probability nucleotide sequences to deal with suspected cross-contamination and a sequencing artifact. A later analysis calculated a clonal expansion index for each public chain from normalized within-repertoire ranks of inferred template counts. Generation probabilities in a later analysis came from a VDJ recombination model fitted to out-of-frame rearrangements, and those results were checked against IGoR. In a later analysis, hypergeometric tests were used to score TCR-TCR, TCR-HLA and TCR-CMV co-occurrence, with a repertoire-size bias correction applied to TCR pairs. False discovery rates were estimated in a later analysis by permuting HLA or CMV assignments 20 times. In a later analysis, co-occurring TCRs were grouped with DBSCAN, and TCRdist sequence similarity was added when clustering was performed within HLA-allele-positive subsets. Repertoires with fewer than 30,000 or more than 120,000 public chains, plus five repertoires with anomalous nucleotide sharing, were excluded from co-occurrence clustering. TCRdb mirrors the immuneACCESS table, restricted to in-frame sequences. Some clones are absent from its copies; in checked studies, under half trace to an unresolved V gene, and the reason for the others is unknown. The V and J calls and clone size are taken from that table; D and trimming were inferred from the DNA. The sample profile shows 200,000 to 250,000 clones; just over 75% of them were found once. In total, the top ten clones hold 0.63% of the sample.

In total, 500 to 700 healthy bone marrow donors made up the cohort. Cohort members were all nominally healthy when sampled, although unrecorded immune exposures were likely present. The donor tested CMV seronegative, placing the donor among the 350 or so seronegative members of the cohort. A peripheral blood sample was collected from each donor, and TCR beta sequencing was performed on peripheral blood mononuclear cells. Genomic DNA was extracted from the blood cell samples with the Qiagen DNeasy Blood Extraction Kit. Here the chain combines TRBV28 and TRBJ1-3, with a weak D call of TRBD1 (5 bases match). The TCR was taken from a man younger than 35 in good health and CMV-seronegative. Sequenced material: PBMCs. The bases are TGTGCCAGCAGTTCCCCAGGGACTGGAAACACCATATATTTT. Its translation reads: CASSSPGTGNTIYF.